These T cell receptor beta chains were read from a single sample in a study of blood T cell repertoires in COVID-19. TCRdb's copy holds only in-frame clones and misses some; the assay was immunoSEQ multiplex PCR. The sample has around 150,000 clones; approximately 82% are singletons. Sequencing was done on a sample of peripheral blood. Receptors originate from a woman of 80 years or more with acute or convalescent COVID-19. The CDR3 runs from the conserved cysteine through the conserved F or W. D genes are given only for firm matches. Clone size is given for some rows only: seen once, a few or many times, or a class if the clone is expanded.

j_call d_call v_call clone_size cdr3_aa cdr3_nt
TRBJ2-5 - TRBV10-3 - CAISAPQGGKETQYF TGTGCCATCAGTGCCCCACAAGGAGGGAAAGAGACCCAGTACTTC
TRBJ1-1 TRBD1 TRBV15 - CATSVDRGRTEAFF TGTGCCACCAGCGTCGACAGGGGGCGAACTGAAGCTTTCTTT
TRBJ1-2 - TRBV2 - CASSDSTAYGYTF TGTGCCAGCAGTGATTCTACAGCCTATGGCTACACCTTC
TRBJ2-1 - TRBV30 - CAWRTRLTNEQFF TGTGCCTGGAGGACAAGACTAACCAATGAGCAGTTCTTC
TRBJ2-1 TRBD2 TRBV5-4 - CASKPSGYNEQFF TGTGCCAGCAAGCCTAGCGGCTACAATGAGCAGTTCTTC
TRBJ2-7 TRBD2 TRBV5-1 - CASSLVAGGEQYF TGCGCCAGCAGCTTGGTTGCGGGAGGCGAGCAGTACTTC
TRBJ2-1 TRBD2 TRBV19 few CASTSGSFTYSYNEQFF TGTGCCAGTACTAGCGGGAGCTTTACTTACTCCTACAATGAGCAGTTCTTC
TRBJ1-1 TRBD1 TRBV2 - CASRGQGGRTEAFF TGTGCCAGCAGAGGACAGGGCGGAAGGACTGAAGCTTTCTTT
TRBJ2-7 - TRBV7-8 - CASSLYSYSYEQYF TGTGCCAGCAGCTTGTACAGCTACTCCTACGAGCAGTACTTC
TRBJ2-7 TRBD2 TRBV5-1 - CASSLDLAVYEQYF TGCGCCAGCAGCTTGGATCTAGCGGTCTACGAGCAGTACTTC
TRBJ2-1 - TRBV3-1/TRBV3-2 - CASSRGTYNEQFF TGTGCCAGCAGCCGAGGGACCTACAATGAGCAGTTCTTC
TRBJ2-7 TRBD2 TRBV5-4 few CASSWALAGVYEQYF TGTGCCAGCAGCTGGGCACTAGCGGGAGTATACGAGCAGTACTTC
TRBJ2-7 TRBD1 TRBV5-1 - CASSTGPGQPSYEQYF TGCGCCAGCAGCACGGGACCGGGACAGCCTTCCTACGAGCAGTACTTC
TRBJ2-1 TRBD1 TRBV19 - CASSIRDRGANEQFF TGTGCCAGTAGTATCCGGGACAGGGGGGCCAATGAGCAGTTCTTC
TRBJ1-5 - TRBV21-1 - CASSKAHLRNQPQHF TGTGCCAGCAGCAAAGCCCACCTGCGAAATCAGCCCCAGCATTTT
TRBJ2-2 TRBD1 TRBV6-5 - CASSYTGANTGELFF TGTGCCAGCAGTTACACAGGGGCGAACACCGGGGAGCTGTTTTTT